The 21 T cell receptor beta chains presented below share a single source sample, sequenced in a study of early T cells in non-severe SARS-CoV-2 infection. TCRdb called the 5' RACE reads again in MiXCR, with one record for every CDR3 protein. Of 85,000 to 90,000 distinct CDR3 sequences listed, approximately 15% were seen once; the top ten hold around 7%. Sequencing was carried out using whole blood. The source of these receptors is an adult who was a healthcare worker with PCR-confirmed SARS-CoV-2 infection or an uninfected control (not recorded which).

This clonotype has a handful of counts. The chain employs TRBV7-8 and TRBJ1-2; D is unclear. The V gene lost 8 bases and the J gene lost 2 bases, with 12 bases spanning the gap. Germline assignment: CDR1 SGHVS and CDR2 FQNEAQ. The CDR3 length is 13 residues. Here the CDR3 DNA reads TGTGCCAGCTCATATAGCTACAACTATGGCTACACCTTC. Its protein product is CASSYSYNYGYTF.

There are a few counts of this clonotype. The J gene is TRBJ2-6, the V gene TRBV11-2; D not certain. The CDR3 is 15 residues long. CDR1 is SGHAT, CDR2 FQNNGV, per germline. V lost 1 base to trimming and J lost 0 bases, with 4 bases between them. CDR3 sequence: CASSLVYSGANVLTF. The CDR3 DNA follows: TGTGCCAGCAGCTTAGTGTACTCTGGGGCCAACGTCCTGACTTTC.

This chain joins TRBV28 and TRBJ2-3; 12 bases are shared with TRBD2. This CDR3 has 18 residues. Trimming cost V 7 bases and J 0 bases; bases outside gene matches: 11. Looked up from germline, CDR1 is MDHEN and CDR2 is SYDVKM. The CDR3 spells CASTIGLAGGTSTDTQYF. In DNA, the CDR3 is TGTGCCAGCACCATTGGGCTAGCGGGAGGGACAAGCACAGATACGCAGTATTTT.

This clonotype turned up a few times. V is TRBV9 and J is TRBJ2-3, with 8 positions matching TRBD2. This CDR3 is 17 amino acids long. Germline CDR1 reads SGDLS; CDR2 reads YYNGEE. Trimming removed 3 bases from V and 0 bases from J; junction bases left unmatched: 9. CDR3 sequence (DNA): TGTGCCAGCAGCGGGGGTGCGGCGGGAGGAAGCACAGATACGCAGTATTTT. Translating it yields CASSGGAAGGSTDTQYF.

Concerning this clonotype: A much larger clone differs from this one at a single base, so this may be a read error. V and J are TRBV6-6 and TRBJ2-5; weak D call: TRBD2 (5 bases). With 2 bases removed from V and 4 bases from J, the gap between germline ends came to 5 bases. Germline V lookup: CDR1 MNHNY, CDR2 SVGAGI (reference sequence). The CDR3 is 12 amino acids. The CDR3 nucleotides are TGTGCCAGCAGTTACGCGGGAGAGACCCAGTACTTC. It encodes CASSYAGETQYF.

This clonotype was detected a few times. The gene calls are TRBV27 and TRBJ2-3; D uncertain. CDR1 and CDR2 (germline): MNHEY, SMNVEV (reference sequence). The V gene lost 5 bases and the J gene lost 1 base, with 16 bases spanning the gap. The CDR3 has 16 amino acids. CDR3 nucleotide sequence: TGTGCCAGCAGTCTGGTTCGGGCGAGAGGCACAGATACGCAGTATTTT. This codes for CASSLVRARGTDTQYF.

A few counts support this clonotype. CDR3 DNA sequence: TGCAGTGCTCCCCGTGTGGAATCGGTCCCCTACGAGCAGTACTTC. As protein: CSAPRVESVPYEQYF. This rearrangement joins TRBV20-1 to TRBJ2-7; D unresolved. The CDR3 is made up of 15 amino acids. The ends were cut back, 5 bases at V and 2 bases at J, with 19 bases in the middle. From germline, CDR1 is DFQATT and CDR2 SNEGSKA (reference sequence).

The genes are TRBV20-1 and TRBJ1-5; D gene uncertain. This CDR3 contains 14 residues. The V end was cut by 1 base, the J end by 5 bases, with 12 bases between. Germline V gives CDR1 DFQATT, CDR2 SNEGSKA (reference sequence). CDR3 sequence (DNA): TGCAGTGCTAGAGTTGCCTTCTCCGATCAGCCCCAGCATTTT. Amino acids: CSARVAFSDQPQHF.

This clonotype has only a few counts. The CDR3 nucleotides read TGTGCCAGTAGTATGGAGGGGGTACCCCTCTTCTACGAGCAGTACTTC. Protein product: CASSMEGVPLFYEQYF. The chain recombines TRBV19 with TRBJ2-7; either TRBD1 or TRBD2 may fit D (6 bases each). CDR1 is LNHDA, CDR2 SQIVND, per germline (reference sequence). Trimming cost V 3 bases and J 3 bases, with 18 bases left between them. The CDR3 has 16 residues.

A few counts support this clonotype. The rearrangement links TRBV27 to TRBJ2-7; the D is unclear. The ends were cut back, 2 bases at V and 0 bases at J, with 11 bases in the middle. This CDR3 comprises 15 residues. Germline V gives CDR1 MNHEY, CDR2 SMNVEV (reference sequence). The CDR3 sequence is CASSLGSTSSYEQYF. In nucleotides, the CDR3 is TGTGCCAGCAGTTTAGGCTCGACGAGCTCCTACGAGCAGTACTTC.

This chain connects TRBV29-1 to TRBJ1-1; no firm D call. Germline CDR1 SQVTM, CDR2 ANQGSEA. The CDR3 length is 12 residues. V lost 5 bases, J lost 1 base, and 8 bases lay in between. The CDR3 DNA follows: TGCAGCGTTCTTACACAGAACACTGAAGCTTTCTTT. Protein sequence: CSVLTQNTEAFF. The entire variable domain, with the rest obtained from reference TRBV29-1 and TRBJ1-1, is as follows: SAVISQKPSRDICQRGTSLTIQCQVDSQVTMMFWYRQQPGQSLTLIATANQGSEATYESGFVIDKFPISRPNLTFSTLTVSNMSPEDSSIYLCSVLTQNTEAFFGQGTRLTVV.

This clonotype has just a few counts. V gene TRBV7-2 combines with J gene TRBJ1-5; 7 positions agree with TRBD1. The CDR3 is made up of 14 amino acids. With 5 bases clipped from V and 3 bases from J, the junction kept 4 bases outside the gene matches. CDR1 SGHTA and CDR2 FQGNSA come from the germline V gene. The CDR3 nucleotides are TGTGCCAGCAGCGTTGGGACAGTCAATCAGCCCCAGCATTTT. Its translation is CASSVGTVNQPQHF.

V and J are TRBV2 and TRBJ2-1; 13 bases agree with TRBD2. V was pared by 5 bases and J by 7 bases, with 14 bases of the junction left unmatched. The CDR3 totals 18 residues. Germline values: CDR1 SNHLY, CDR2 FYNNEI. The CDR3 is CASSPAPGTSGIMNEQFF. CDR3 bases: TGTGCCAGCAGTCCAGCCCCCGGGACTAGCGGGATTATGAATGAGCAGTTCTTC.

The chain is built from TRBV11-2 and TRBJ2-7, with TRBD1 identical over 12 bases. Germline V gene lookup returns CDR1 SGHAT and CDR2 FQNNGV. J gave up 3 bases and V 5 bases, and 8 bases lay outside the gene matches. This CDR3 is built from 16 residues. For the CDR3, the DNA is TGTGCCAGCAGCCCCAATGGGGACAGGGGGCTCTACGAGCAGTACTTC. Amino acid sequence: CASSPNGDRGLYEQYF.

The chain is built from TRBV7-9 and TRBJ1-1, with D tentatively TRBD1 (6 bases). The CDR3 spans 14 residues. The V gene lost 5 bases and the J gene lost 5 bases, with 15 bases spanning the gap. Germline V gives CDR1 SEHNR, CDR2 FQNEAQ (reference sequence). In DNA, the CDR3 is TGTGCCAGCAGCCCCCAGAACGACAGGACTGAAGCTTTCTTT. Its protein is CASSPQNDRTEAFF.

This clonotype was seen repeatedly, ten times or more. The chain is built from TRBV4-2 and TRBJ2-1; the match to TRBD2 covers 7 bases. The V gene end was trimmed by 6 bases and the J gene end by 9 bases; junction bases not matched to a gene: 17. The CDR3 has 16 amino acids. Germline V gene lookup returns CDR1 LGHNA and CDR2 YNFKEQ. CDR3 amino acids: CASSFTLGGSGREQFF. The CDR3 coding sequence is TGTGCCAGCAGTTTTACCTTGGGGGGGAGTGGGCGTGAGCAGTTCTTC.

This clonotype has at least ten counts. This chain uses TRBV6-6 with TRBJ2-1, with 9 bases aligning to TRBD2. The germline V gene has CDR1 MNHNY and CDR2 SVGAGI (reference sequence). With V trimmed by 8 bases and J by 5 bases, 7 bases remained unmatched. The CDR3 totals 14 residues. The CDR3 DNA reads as TGTGCCAGCGGTCCGAGACTAGCGGACAATGAGCAGTTCTTC. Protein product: CASGPRLADNEQFF.

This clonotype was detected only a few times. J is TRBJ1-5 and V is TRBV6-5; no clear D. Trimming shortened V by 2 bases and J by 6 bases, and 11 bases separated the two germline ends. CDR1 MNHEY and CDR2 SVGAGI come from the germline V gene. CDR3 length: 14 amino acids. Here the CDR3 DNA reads TGTGCCAGCAGTTACGGGTCGGCGGGTCAGCCCCAGCATTTT. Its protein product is CASSYGSAGQPQHF.

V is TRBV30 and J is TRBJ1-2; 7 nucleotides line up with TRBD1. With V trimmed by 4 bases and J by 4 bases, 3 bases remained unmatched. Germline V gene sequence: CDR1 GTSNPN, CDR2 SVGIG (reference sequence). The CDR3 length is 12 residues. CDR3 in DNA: TGTGCCTGGACCGACAGGGCCTATGGCTACACCTTC. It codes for CAWTDRAYGYTF. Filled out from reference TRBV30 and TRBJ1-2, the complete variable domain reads SQTIHQWPATLVQPVGSPLSLECTVEGTSNPNLYWYRQAAGRGLQLLFYSVGIGQISSEVPQNLSASRPQDRQFILSSKKLLLSDSGFYLCAWTDRAYGYTFGSGTRLTVV.

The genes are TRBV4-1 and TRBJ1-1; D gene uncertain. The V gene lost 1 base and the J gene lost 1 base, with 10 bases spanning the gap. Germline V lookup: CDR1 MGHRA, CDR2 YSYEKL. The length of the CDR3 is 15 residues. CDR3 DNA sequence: TGCGCCAGCAGCCAAGTGCCGGTTCCGAACACTGAAGCTTTCTTT. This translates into CASSQVPVPNTEAFF.

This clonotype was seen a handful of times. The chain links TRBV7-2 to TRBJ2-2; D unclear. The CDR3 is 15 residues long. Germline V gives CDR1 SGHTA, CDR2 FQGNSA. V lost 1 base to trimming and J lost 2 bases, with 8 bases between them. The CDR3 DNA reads TGTGCCAGCAGCTTAGGTGTCGGTAACACCGGGGAGCTGTTTTTT. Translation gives CASSLGVGNTGELFF.